The 18 T cell receptor beta chains in this list originate from one sample, sequenced in a study of metastatic and nonmetastatic thyroid tumors. MiXCR was used by TCRdb to re-call the PCR reads. The data show about 7,900 clones, about 25% seen once. Until they underwent thyroid surgery, no patient had received any treatment. Sequences were obtained from adjacent normal tissue. Source of these receptors: a female donor with papillary thyroid cancer or a benign thyroid nodule (not recorded which). Some clones in this sample may be carry-over from other donors' samples.

The rearrangement joins TRBV27 to TRBJ1-2; D is unresolved. The CDR3 loop spans 15 amino acids. Germline CDR1 reads MNHEY; CDR2 reads SMNVEV (reference sequence). V was shortened by 6 bases and J by 3 bases, with 17 bases between the two germline ends. CDR3 residues: CASRDLHGVHYGYTF. The CDR3 nucleotides read TGTGCCAGCAGGGACCTTCATGGAGTTCACTATGGCTACACCTTC.

The chain couples TRBV6-2 or TRBV6-3 to TRBJ2-7; TRBD2 might be the D (5 bases). This CDR3 spans 15 amino acids. The V end was cut by 7 bases, the J end by 3 bases, with 19 bases between. Germline lookup yields CDR1 MNHEY and CDR2 SVGEGT. The CDR3 DNA follows: TGTGCCAGCAATCAAGCCGCAAGACGGGACTACGAGCAGTACTTC. Amino acid sequence: CASNQAARRDYEQYF.

This clone was counted between two and nine times. V and J are TRBV6-2 or TRBV6-3 and TRBJ2-7; possibly TRBD1 for D (6 bases). In germline, CDR1 is MNHEY, CDR2 SVGEGT. The V end was cut by 5 bases, the J end by 2 bases, with 19 bases between. The CDR3 covers 16 residues. This chain's CDR3 is CASSDPKGVAAYEQYF. The CDR3, as DNA: TGTGCCAGCAGTGACCCCAAGGGGGTGGCCGCCTACGAGCAGTACTTC.

This clone was recorded many times. The chain links TRBV28 to TRBJ2-7; no clear D gene. The germline CDR1 and CDR2 sequences are MDHEN and SYDVKM. This CDR3 region has 13 residues. V lost 8 bases and J lost 3, with 14 bases in between. CDR3 in DNA: TGTGCCAGCGGAATAAGTGCAGACTACGAGCAGTACTTC. Translation: CASGISADYEQYF.

The sample holds a few counts of this clone. V is TRBV28 and J is TRBJ1-2; perhaps TRBD1 as D (6 bases). Germline assignment: CDR1 MDHEN and CDR2 SYDVKM. The CDR3 loop spans 15 amino acids. Trimming stripped 2 bases from V and 4 bases from J, with 14 bases between. CDR3 protein: CASSLRQDSLYGYTF. CDR3 in DNA: TGTGCCAGCAGTTTAAGGCAGGACAGCCTCTATGGCTACACCTTC.

By share of the sample, this clone is medium-sized. V is TRBV3-1 and J is TRBJ2-1, with TRBD2 identical over 9 bases. The trim removed 1 base at V and 5 bases at J, leaving 6 bases unmatched. This CDR3 region has 16 residues. Looked up from germline, CDR1 is LGHDT and CDR2 is YNNKEL (reference sequence). CDR3 bases: TGTGCCAGCAGCCAAGGCGGGGGGGCCGAGGACAATGAGCAGTTCTTC. Translation gives CASSQGGGAEDNEQFF.

This chain connects TRBV10-1 to TRBJ2-1; the match to TRBD2 covers 7 bases. The germline CDR1 and CDR2 sequences are WNHNN and SYGVQD (reference sequence). The length of the CDR3 is 15 residues. V gave up 6 bases and J gave up 4 bases; unmatched junction bases: 9. CDR3 loop: CASSSKGGKYNEQFF. CDR3 nucleotide sequence: TGCGCCAGCAGCTCAAAGGGAGGGAAGTACAATGAGCAGTTCTTC.

The chain joins TRBV20-1 to TRBJ1-2, with 8 bases identical to TRBD1. Losses at the gene ends were 3 bases for V and 4 bases for J; bases not matched to a gene: 7. Germline CDR1 reads DFQATT; CDR2 reads SNEGSKA (reference sequence). This CDR3 is built from 14 residues. DNA for the CDR3: TGCAGTGCTAGGCAGGGGGCGCAATCCTATGGCTACACCTTC. This codes for CSARQGAQSYGYTF.

The J gene is TRBJ1-1, the V gene TRBV11-2; D is possibly TRBD1 (5 bases). The germline V gene encodes CDR1 SGHAT and CDR2 FQNNGV. This CDR3 has 18 amino acids. Deletions cut 5 bases from V and 0 bases from J, with 22 bases between. CDR3: CASSPRGAMGGMNTEAFF. The CDR3 DNA is TGTGCCAGCAGCCCTCGAGGGGCGATGGGGGGAATGAACACTGAAGCTTTCTTT. Combining the CDR3 with reference TRBV11-2 and TRBJ1-1 gives the whole variable domain EAGVAQSPRYKIIEKRQSVAFWCNPISGHATLYWYQQILGQGPKLLIQFQNNGVVDDSQLPKDRFSAERLKGVDSTLKIQPAKLEDSAVYLCASSPRGAMGGMNTEAFFGQGTRLTVV.

This clone appeared a few times. The J gene is TRBJ1-6, the V gene TRBV12-3 or TRBV12-4; D call uncertain. The CDR3 covers 12 residues. V was pared by 5 bases and J by 8 bases, with 7 bases between. CDR3 sequence: CASSPRDSPLHF. CDR3 DNA: TGTGCCAGCAGTCCCCGGGATTCACCCCTCCACTTT.

This clone is large. The chain has TRBV12-3 or TRBV12-4 and TRBJ1-4; D uncertain. The length of the CDR3 is 13 residues. The V end was cut by 2 bases, the J end by 5 bases, with 6 bases between. CDR3 protein: CASSLKRNEKLFF. For the CDR3, the DNA is TGTGCCAGCAGTTTAAAAAGGAATGAAAAACTGTTTTTT.

This clone is categorized as large (0.1 to 1%). The chain carries TRBV2 and TRBJ1-2, with 11 bases identical to TRBD1. Germline CDR1 SNHLY, CDR2 FYNNEI. CDR3 length: 15 residues. Trimming cost V 7 bases and J 4 bases; bases outside gene matches: 8. Here the CDR3 reads CASTGQGAQSYGYTF. The CDR3 DNA reads as TGTGCCAGCACCGGACAGGGGGCGCAATCCTATGGCTACACCTTC. The full variable domain, in which reference TRBV2 and TRBJ1-2 provide the parts outside the CDR3, is EPEVTQTPSHQVTQMGQEVILRCVPISNHLYFYWYRQILGQKVEFLVSFYNNEISEKSEIFDDQFSVERPDGSNFTLKIRSTKLEDSAMYFCASTGQGAQSYGYTFGSGTRLTVV.

This clone is medium-sized within its sample. The chain couples TRBV20-1 to TRBJ2-7; TRBD2 aligns across 8 bases. The V gene's germline CDR1 is DFQATT and CDR2 SNEGSKA (reference sequence). The CDR3 loop spans 17 amino acids. V gave up 3 bases and J gave up 0 bases; unmatched junction bases: 13. In nucleotides, the CDR3 is TGCAGTGCTAGGATCCTTTATCAGCGGGGGATCTCCTACGAGCAGTACTTC. It yields the protein CSARILYQRGISYEQYF.

This chain joins TRBV5-6 and TRBJ1-6; no clear D gene. The CDR3 spans 11 residues. V lost 3 bases, J lost 6 bases, and 1 base lay in between. CDR1 is SGHDT, CDR2 YYEEEE, per germline. Here the CDR3 reads CASSSNSPLHF. The CDR3 DNA sequence: TGTGCCAGCAGCTCTAATTCACCCCTCCACTTT.

This rearrangement joins TRBV2 to TRBJ2-7; D may be TRBD2 (5 bases). Trimming pared 10 bases from V and 4 bases from J, leaving 17 bases between. This CDR3 comprises 13 residues. Germline V gene lookup returns CDR1 SNHLY and CDR2 FYNNEI. Here the CDR3 reads CATRTQRAYEQYF. The CDR3 region has the DNA TGTGCCACCCGAACACAGAGGGCATACGAGCAGTACTTC. Drawing the rest from reference TRBV2 and TRBJ2-7, the complete variable domain is EPEVTQTPSHQVTQMGQEVILRCVPISNHLYFYWYRQILGQKVEFLVSFYNNEISEKSEIFDDQFSVERPDGSNFTLKIRSTKLEDSAMYFCATRTQRAYEQYFGPGTRLTVT.

By sample fraction, this clone is medium-sized. The chain joins TRBV9 to TRBJ2-3; 8 nucleotides line up with TRBD1. V dropped 4 bases and J dropped 1; count of bases not matched to a gene: 5. The CDR3 is 15 amino acids. Germline-derived CDR1 and CDR2 are SGDLS and YYNGEE. The CDR3: CASSPQGARTDTQYF. The CDR3 region has the DNA TGTGCCAGCAGCCCGCAGGGGGCCCGCACAGATACGCAGTATTTT.

This clone ranks as medium-sized (0.01 to 0.1%). The J gene is TRBJ2-7, the V gene TRBV20-1; D is unresolved. This CDR3 comprises 11 residues. Trimming removed 6 bases from V and 3 bases from J, with 9 bases in between. The germline gives CDR1 DFQATT, CDR2 SNEGSKA (reference sequence). CDR3 bases: TGCAGTGCGTGGAAGAGCTACGAGCAGTACTTC. This gives the protein CSAWKSYEQYF.

This sequence joins TRBV12-3 or TRBV12-4 and TRBJ1-3, with D uncertain. This CDR3 comprises 15 residues. The germline V and J ends were trimmed by 7 bases and 0 bases, with 13 bases remaining between them. The CDR3 region has the DNA TGTGCCAGCAAAGAGAGGCAAACCTCTGGAAACACCATATATTTT. Protein: CASKERQTSGNTIYF.